A single T cell receptor beta chain is shown here with its context. Its matching antigen is unknown. The sample is drawn from a study of T-cell memory formation after mild COVID-19. TCRdb redid the calling of the 5' RACE reads with MiXCR, one entry per CDR3 protein. In the table there are approximately 440,000 distinct CDR3 sequences, around 20% of which are singletons. Study-level points and caveats: Several responding clones turned up in pre-infection memory, indicating that cross-reactive memory may have taken part. From day 15 to 85, contracting clones were balanced between CD4 and CD8, whereas later expanders leaned toward CD4+.

Germline CDR1 is KGHDR and CDR2 is SFDVKD. V was shortened by 4 bases and J by 0 bases, with 12 bases between the two germline ends. The CDR3 contains 15 residues. The TCR originated in an adult woman who had mild COVID-19 (a few samples of this study predate the infection). Cell type and time point are not known. Sequencing was performed on PBMCs or a T cell subset sorted from them (not recorded which). The rearrangement joins TRBV24-1 to TRBJ2-7; D tentatively reads TRBD1 or TRBD2 (5 bases each). DNA for the CDR3: TGTGCCACCAGTGACTCCGGGACCAGCTCCTACGAGCAGTACTTC. Translation gives CATSDSGTSSYEQYF.